Included here is one T cell receptor beta chain sequence, with context. Germline loops: CDR1 SQVTM, CDR2 ANQGSEA. CDR3 size: 15 residues. V was pared by 3 bases and J by 6 bases, with 19 bases between. This sample is part of a study of shared clonotypes between healthy human individuals. Profiling relied on immunoSEQ multiplex PCR, and the TCRdb table lists in-frame clones only, not all of them. The table shows about 2.4 million clones, with 80% to 95% occurring only once. The chain combines TRBV29-1 with TRBJ2-3; D is perhaps TRBD1 (5 bases). Input material: naive CD4+ T cells from PBMCs. Indicated subset: CD45RA+ positively selected. The source is a young man in good health. Some clones in this sample may be carry-over from other donors' samples. Here the CDR3 reads CSVDGARADPDTQYF. Written as DNA, the CDR3 is TGCAGCGTTGATGGTGCCAGGGCCGACCCGGATACGCAGTATTTT.